The 15 T cell receptor beta chains below were found in one sample sequenced in a study of blood T cells in healthy people across ages. Next came a second PCR, run for about 7 to 12 cycles, which used a sample-barcoded 5' primer along with a J-beta primer mix. TCRdb reprocessed the 5' RACE reads with MiXCR, giving one entry per CDR3 protein. The sample has around 940,000 distinct CDR3 sequences, just over 50% seen once. The sample was blood. Receptors originate from a woman aged 60-75 years in good health.

V is TRBV29-1 and J is TRBJ1-1; 7 nucleotides align to TRBD1. The CDR3 sequence is 14 residues long. The germline V gene has CDR1 SQVTM and CDR2 ANQGSEA. The ends lost 4 bases at V and 4 bases at J; junction bases unmatched: 9. CDR3 region: CSVVGQRRVTEAFF. In DNA, the CDR3 is TGCAGCGTTGTGGGACAGAGGAGGGTCACTGAAGCTTTCTTT. Based on the CDR3 plus reference TRBV29-1 and TRBJ1-1, the full variable domain is SAVISQKPSRDICQRGTSLTIQCQVDSQVTMMFWYRQQPGQSLTLIATANQGSEATYESGFVIDKFPISRPNLTFSTLTVSNMSPEDSSIYLCSVVGQRRVTEAFFGQGTRLTVV.

The rearrangement links TRBV4-3 to TRBJ2-3; D gene uncertain. The V gene lost 10 bases and the J gene lost 0 bases, with 17 bases spanning the gap. The CDR3 loop spans 15 amino acids. Germline CDR1 and CDR2: LGHNA and YSLEER. DNA of the CDR3: TGCGCCACCGCTACGGTAGCATCTAGCACAGATACGCAGTATTTT. Translated: CATATVASSTDTQYF.

CDR3 amino acids: CSVGRDTYNEQYF. Written as DNA, the CDR3 is TGCAGCGTTGGCCGGGACACCTACAATGAGCAGTACTTC. V and J are TRBV29-1 and TRBJ2-1, with D tentatively TRBD1 (6 bases). The DNA end is a closer match to TRBJ2-7, so the J assignment may be wrong. Germline-derived CDR1 and CDR2 are SQVTM and ANQGSEA. CDR3 length: 13 amino acids.

The chain is built from TRBV7-9 and TRBJ2-1; 8 bases map to TRBD2. Germline assignment: CDR1 SEHNR and CDR2 FQNEAQ (reference sequence). V lost 5 bases and J lost 8; bases outside the gene matches: 8. This CDR3 is 14 amino acids long. CDR3 region: CASSVSGSVDEQFF. CDR3 coding DNA: TGTGCCAGCAGCGTCAGCGGGAGTGTCGATGAGCAGTTCTTC.

In its sample, this clonotype was seen a few times. The rearrangement uses TRBV20-1 and TRBJ2-1; D gene unclear. Looked up from germline, CDR1 is DFQATT and CDR2 is SNEGSKA (reference sequence). V shed 0 bases and J shed 3 bases, with 15 bases lying between them. The CDR3 length is 16 residues. The CDR3 DNA sequence: TGCAGTGCTAGAGAGTCAGGCTCCCACTACTACAATGAGCAGTTCTTC. This codes for CSARESGSHYYNEQFF.

This rearrangement joins TRBV20-1 to TRBJ2-3; 13 nucleotides match TRBD2. J gave up 3 bases and V 5 bases, and 5 bases lay outside the gene matches. Per germline, CDR1 DFQATT and CDR2 SNEGSKA (reference sequence). This CDR3 is 15 amino acids long. CDR3 region: CSAAGTSGITDTQYF. The CDR3 bases are TGCAGTGCTGCCGGGACTAGCGGGATTACAGATACGCAGTATTTT.

The rearrangement joins TRBV11-2 to TRBJ2-5, with a weak D call TRBD2 (5 bases). V was trimmed by 2 bases and J by 4 bases, leaving 11 bases between them. The CDR3 spans 14 residues. CDR1 and CDR2 (germline): SGHAT, FQNNGV. CDR3 in DNA: TGTGCCAGCAGCTTAAGCCTAGCAGGAGAGACCCAGTACTTC. Translation gives CASSLSLAGETQYF.

CDR3 nucleotide sequence: TGCAGTGCTCAGGGGCGGGCAGATACGCAGTATTTT. This gives the protein CSAQGRADTQYF. The rearrangement uses TRBV20-1 and TRBJ2-3; TRBD1 might be the D (6 bases). Germline lookup yields CDR1 DFQATT and CDR2 SNEGSKA (reference sequence). V was pared by 5 bases and J by 4 bases, with 10 bases between. The CDR3 is 12 amino acids.

This clonotype was seen once. This chain connects TRBV4-3 to TRBJ1-6; D is unclear. The CDR3 loop spans 15 amino acids. Germline CDR1 reads LGHNA; CDR2 reads YSLEER. V gave up 1 base and J gave up 10 bases, with 14 bases separating them. CDR3 nucleotide sequence: TGCGCCAGCAGCCAAGGTCGACTGTTGGGGTCACCCCTCCACTTT. Translating gives CASSQGRLLGSPLHF.

The chain combines TRBV20-1 with TRBJ2-4, with D perhaps matching TRBD2 (6 bases). This CDR3 contains 16 residues. The germline V gene has CDR1 DFQATT and CDR2 SNEGSKA (reference sequence). V gave up 0 bases and J gave up 1 base, with 13 bases separating them. In DNA, the CDR3 is TGCAGTGCTAGAGATCAGGAAGGGAGGGCCAAAAACATTCAGTACTTC. Protein sequence: CSARDQEGRAKNIQYF.

The chain employs TRBV6-1 and TRBJ1-2; 9 bases fit TRBD1. There are 13 residues in the CDR3. Trimming cost V 11 bases and J 4 bases; bases outside gene matches: 8. Germline CDR1 MNHNS, CDR2 SASEGT. The CDR3 coding sequence is TGTGCCGCAGAGGGACAGGGATTCTATGGCTACACCTTC. It encodes CAAEGQGFYGYTF.

The gene calls are TRBV4-3 and TRBJ2-7; D may be TRBD2 (5 bases). Per the germline V gene, CDR1 is LGHNA and CDR2 is YSLEER. The CDR3 length is 15 residues. Trimming left V 1 base short and J 3 bases short, with 13 bases between. The CDR3 is CASSQGRRVHYEQYF. The CDR3 coding sequence is TGCGCCAGCAGCCAAGGCCGGCGGGTCCACTACGAGCAGTACTTC.

This clonotype was counted between two and nine times. V gene TRBV20-1 combines with J gene TRBJ2-7; unclear D gene. Germline V gene sequence: CDR1 DFQATT, CDR2 SNEGSKA (reference sequence). Trimming removed 0 bases from V and 2 bases from J, with 14 bases in between. This CDR3 is 15 amino acids long. The chain's CDR3 is CSARDRQSPTYEQYF. CDR3 bases: TGCAGTGCTAGAGATCGCCAATCGCCCACCTACGAGCAGTACTTC.

The rearrangement joins TRBV24-1 to TRBJ2-5, with D possibly matching TRBD1 (6 bases). CDR3 size: 12 residues. V lost 3 bases and J 13 bases, leaving 14 bases between the germline ends. Germline V gives CDR1 KGHDR, CDR2 SFDVKD. CDR3: CATSDNGQWLYF. CDR3 nucleotides: TGTGCCACCAGTGATAACGGACAGTGGTTGTACTTC.

The rearrangement links TRBV27 to TRBJ2-7, with TRBD1 matching 9 bases. With 6 bases clipped from V and 12 bases from J, the junction kept 3 bases outside the gene matches. CDR1 MNHEY and CDR2 SMNVEV come from the germline V gene (reference sequence). This CDR3 region has 10 residues. The CDR3 spells CASRSGQGYF. The CDR3 bases are TGTGCCAGCAGATCGGGACAGGGGTACTTC.